This is a list of T cell receptor beta chains from one sample in a study of T cells in tuberculosis. The repertoire was sequenced with immunoSEQ multiplex PCR; TCRdb's copy has only in-frame clones and lacks some. The sample includes 30,000 to 45,000 clones, roughly 93% seen only once; the top ten take roughly an eighth. Material: PBMCs. The receptors stem from a donor aged 10 to 29 with latent tuberculosis or without tuberculosis infection. Some clones in this sample may be carry-over from other donors' samples. CDR3s include the opening cysteine and the closing phenylalanine or tryptophan. The D gene is left open where the match is weak. Where a row states a size, it is once, few, many or the class of an expanded clone; other rows omit it.

clone size,D gene,V gene,J gene,CDR3 protein,CDR3 DNA
.,.,TRBV10-3,TRBJ1-1,CAINTGNTEAFF,TGTGCCATAAACACAGGGAACACTGAAGCTTTCTTT
.,.,TRBV29-1,TRBJ2-7,CSVEDPQDSYEQYF,TGCAGCGTTGAAGATCCCCAAGATAGCTACGAGCAGTACTTC
.,.,TRBV18,TRBJ1-3,CASSRFDSGENTIYF,TGTGCCAGCTCACGATTCGATTCAGGGGAAAACACCATATATTTT
.,TRBD1,TRBV5-6,TRBJ2-7,CASSLEWGQGYREQYF,TGTGCCAGCAGCTTGGAGTGGGGACAGGGGTACCGCGAGCAGTACTTC
.,TRBD1,TRBV5-1,TRBJ2-2,CASRTGTGGTGELFF,TGCGCCAGCAGGACCGGGACAGGTGGCACCGGGGAGCTGTTTTTT
.,.,TRBV4-3,TRBJ2-3,CASSQGTWGTSTDTQYF,TGCGCCAGCAGCCAAGGGACGTGGGGGACTAGCACAGATACGCAGTATTTT
.,.,TRBV15,TRBJ2-6,CATSREHSSSGANVLTF,TGTGCCACCAGCAGAGAGCACAGCTCCTCTGGGGCCAACGTCCTGACTTTC
.,TRBD2,TRBV29-1,TRBJ2-7,CSVTGTSGGGQYF,TGCAGCGTTACCGGGACTAGCGGGGGCGGGCAGTACTTC
once,TRBD2,TRBV5-4,TRBJ2-3,CASSNSGGAVTDTQYF,TGTGCCAGTAGCAACTCCGGGGGGGCCGTAACAGATACGCAGTATTTT
.,TRBD2,TRBV15,TRBJ2-3,CATSRERGGWADTQYF,TGTGCCACCAGCAGAGAGCGGGGGGGTTGGGCAGATACGCAGTATTTT
once,.,TRBV2,TRBJ1-3,CASSDKAEGNTIYF,TGTGCCAGCAGTGACAAGGCGGAGGGAAACACCATATATTTT
.,TRBD1,TRBV27,TRBJ1-6,CASSRTGLPYNSPLHF,TGTGCCAGCTCAAGGACAGGCTTACCATATAATTCACCCCTCCACTTT
.,TRBD2,TRBV6-5,TRBJ2-1,CATQRGVSYNEQFF,TGTGCCACCCAACGGGGGGTTTCGTACAATGAGCAGTTCTTC
few,.,TRBV7-9,TRBJ1-5,CASSLGQFNQPQHF,TGTGCCAGCAGCTTGGGACAATTCAATCAGCCCCAGCATTTT
.,TRBD2,TRBV12-5,TRBJ2-2,CASGLISGGTSTGELFF,TGTGCTAGTGGTTTGATTAGCGGGGGGACCTCCACCGGGGAGCTGTTTTTT
.,.,TRBV7-2,TRBJ1-3,CASSPRRGGSIGNTIYF,TGTGCCAGCAGCCCCCGTCGGGGAGGCAGTATCGGAAACACCATATATTTT
.,TRBD2,TRBV19,TRBJ2-3,CASNDGGGAGTDTQYF,TGTGCCAGTAACGATGGCGGGGGGGCCGGCACAGATACGCAGTATTTT
.,.,TRBV7-2,TRBJ2-5,CASSSTGYQETQYF,TGTGCCAGCAGCTCCACAGGTTACCAAGAGACCCAGTACTTC
once,.,TRBV11-2,TRBJ1-2,CASRRGGNYGYTF,TGTGCCAGCAGAAGAGGGGGAAACTATGGCTACACCTTC
.,.,TRBV7-2,TRBJ2-1,CASSQRALKNEQFF,TGTGCCAGCAGCCAACGCGCACTTAAGAATGAGCAGTTCTTC
.,TRBD1,TRBV5-4,TRBJ1-2,CASSLDGTGVGYTF,TGTGCCAGCAGCTTGGATGGGACAGGGGTCGGCTACACCTTC
.,.,TRBV5-1,TRBJ2-7,CASSFPQEGRDEQYF,TGCGCCAGCAGCTTCCCCCAGGAGGGGCGTGACGAGCAGTACTTC
.,.,TRBV7-8,TRBJ1-1,CASSLVSGGEAFF,TGTGCCAGCAGCTTAGTGTCAGGCGGGGAAGCTTTCTTT
.,.,TRBV6-1,TRBJ1-5,CASSESLALTGNQPQHF,TGTGCCAGCAGTGAAAGTCTTGCCCTTACGGGCAATCAGCCCCAGCATTTT
.,.,TRBV27,TRBJ1-5,CASSPQVYSNQPQHF,TGTGCCAGCAGTCCACAGGTTTATAGCAATCAGCCCCAGCATTTT
.,TRBD2,TRBV19,TRBJ2-1,CASTPIAGSSYNEQFF,TGTGCCAGTACCCCGATAGCGGGGAGCTCCTACAATGAGCAGTTCTTC
.,.,TRBV6-5,TRBJ1-1,CASRRDRYSEAFF,TGTGCCAGCAGGCGCGACAGATACTCTGAAGCTTTCTTT
.,TRBD2,TRBV14,TRBJ2-1,CASLLAGGPDNEQFF,TGTGCCAGCTTGCTAGCGGGGGGGCCGGACAATGAGCAGTTCTTC
.,TRBD2,TRBV29-1,TRBJ2-1,CSGRGENNEQFF,TGCAGCGGGCGGGGGGAAAACAATGAGCAGTTCTTC
.,.,TRBV19,TRBJ1-1,CASSMAQAHTEAFF,TGTGCCAGTAGTATGGCCCAGGCTCACACTGAAGCTTTCTTT
.,.,TRBV10-3,TRBJ2-5,CAISGRRQETQYF,TGTGCCATCAGTGGACGGAGACAAGAGACCCAGTACTTC
.,.,TRBV7-9,TRBJ1-2,CASSLVAGNYGYTF,TGTGCCAGCAGCTTAGTAGCCGGTAACTATGGCTACACCTTC
.,.,TRBV10-2,TRBJ1-2,CASSDQGGRGYTF,TGCGCCAGCAGTGACCAGGGAGGTCGGGGCTACACCTTC
.,.,TRBV11-2,TRBJ1-2,CASSLGPGDNYGYTF,TGTGCCAGCAGCTTGGGGCCAGGTGATAACTATGGCTACACCTTC
once,.,TRBV18,TRBJ1-2,CASSPLQGANYGYTF,TGTGCCAGCTCACCATTACAGGGAGCTAACTATGGCTACACCTTC
.,TRBD2,TRBV18,TRBJ2-1,CASSPLAGEQFF,TGTGCCAGCTCACCACTAGCGGGGGAGCAGTTCTTC
.,.,TRBV30,TRBJ1-1,CAWRAFRSEAFF,TGTGCCTGGAGGGCTTTTAGGAGTGAAGCTTTCTTT
.,.,TRBV10-3,TRBJ1-5,CAISEVGELSNQPQHF,TGTGCCATCAGTGAGGTCGGGGAACTTAGCAATCAGCCCCAGCATTTT
once,TRBD1,TRBV4-3,TRBJ1-2,CASSQDLRGGGYGYTF,TGCGCCAGCAGCCAAGATCTGAGAGGGGGCGGCTATGGCTACACCTTC
once,.,TRBV6-5,TRBJ1-2,CASSRPAGREVGYTF,TGTGCCAGCAGCCGACCCGCCGGCAGGGAGGTTGGCTACACCTTC
once,TRBD2,TRBV5-6,TRBJ2-5,CASSFTSGGQETQYF,TGTGCCAGCAGCTTCACTAGCGGGGGGCAGGAGACCCAGTACTTC
.,.,TRBV7-9,TRBJ2-7,CASSLDTYEQYF,TGTGCCAGCAGCTTAGATACCTACGAGCAGTACTTC
.,.,TRBV9,TRBJ1-1,CASSVEVSDTEAFF,TGTGCCAGCAGCGTAGAAGTGAGCGACACTGAAGCTTTCTTT
once,TRBD1,TRBV4-3,TRBJ1-4,CASSQGQDLNEKLFF,TGCGCCAGCAGCCAGGGACAGGACCTTAATGAAAAACTGTTTTTT
.,TRBD1,TRBV27,TRBJ2-3,CASSSGQGRLPDTQYF,TGTGCCAGCAGTTCAGGACAGGGGAGGCTCCCAGATACGCAGTATTTT
.,.,TRBV5-4,TRBJ2-3,CASSLAGGATDTQYF,TGTGCCAGCAGCTTGGCTGGCGGGGCCACAGATACGCAGTATTTT
once,.,TRBV6-1,TRBJ1-1,CASSEVQNTEAFF,TGTGCCAGCAGTGAAGTACAAAACACTGAAGCTTTCTTT
once,.,TRBV4-2,TRBJ1-5,CASSQVYSGVGQPQHF,TGTGCCAGCAGCCAAGTTTACTCGGGGGTCGGCCAGCCCCAGCATTTT
.,TRBD1,TRBV11-2,TRBJ1-4,CASSPGTGSQKLFF,TGTGCCAGCAGTCCCGGGACAGGGTCGCAAAAACTGTTTTTT
.,TRBD1,TRBV28,TRBJ2-4,CASYQGALSGKNIQYF,TGTGCCAGCTACCAGGGGGCGCTATCGGGCAAAAACATTCAGTACTTC
.,TRBD1,TRBV4-3,TRBJ1-6,CASSQKAGGTNSPLHF,TGCGCCAGCAGCCAAAAGGCAGGGGGTACGAATTCACCCCTCCACTTT
.,.,TRBV9,TRBJ1-6,CASSVDLASPLHF,TGTGCCAGCAGCGTTGACTTGGCCTCACCCCTCCACTTT
.,.,TRBV10-1,TRBJ1-1,CASSESRATEAFF,TGCGCCAGCAGTGAGTCGAGGGCAACCGAAGCTTTCTTT